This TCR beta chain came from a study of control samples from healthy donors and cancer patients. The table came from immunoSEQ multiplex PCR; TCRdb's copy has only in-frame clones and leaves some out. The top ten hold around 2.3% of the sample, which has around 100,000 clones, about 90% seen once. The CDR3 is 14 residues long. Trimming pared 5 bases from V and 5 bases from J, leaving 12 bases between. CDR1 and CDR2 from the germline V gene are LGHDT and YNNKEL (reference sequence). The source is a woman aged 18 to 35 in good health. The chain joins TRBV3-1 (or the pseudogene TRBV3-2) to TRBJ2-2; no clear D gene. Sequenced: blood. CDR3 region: CASSMTVRTGELFF. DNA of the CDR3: TGTGCCAGCAGCATGACCGTCAGGACCGGGGAGCTGTTTTTT.